These 29 T cell receptor beta chains share one sample of origin, sequenced in a study of blood T cell repertoires in COVID-19. Only in-frame clones appear in the TCRdb table, and some are missing; sequencing was by immunoSEQ multiplex PCR. The data show a few hundred thousand clones, around 89% seen once. The sample was peripheral blood. The receptor set was obtained from a man aged 30 to 45 with acute or convalescent COVID-19.

The V and J genes are TRBV5-1 and TRBJ2-1; 7 bases match TRBD1. After removal of 4 bases from V and 6 bases from J, the junction contained 7 bases not matched to a gene. The CDR3 extends over 14 amino acids. Germline CDR1 SGHRS, CDR2 YFSETQ. The CDR3: CASSHNTGVNEQFF. CDR3 sequence (DNA): TGCGCCAGCAGCCACAATACAGGGGTCAATGAGCAGTTCTTC.

The chain carries TRBV20-1 and TRBJ2-1, with D perhaps matching TRBD1 (5 bases). Trimming left V 6 bases short and J 4 bases short, with 7 bases between. There are 11 residues in the CDR3. The V gene's germline CDR1 is DFQATT and CDR2 SNEGSKA (reference sequence). DNA for the CDR3: TGCAGTGCGAGACAGTACAATGAGCAGTTCTTC. It yields the protein CSARQYNEQFF.

This chain links TRBV30 with TRBJ1-6, with 8 bases matching TRBD1. After removal of 5 bases from V and 10 bases from J, the junction contained 7 bases not matched to a gene. CDR1 GTSNPN and CDR2 SVGIG come from the germline V gene (reference sequence). CDR3 length: 13 residues. CDR3 in amino acids: CAWSDREYSPLHF. Here the CDR3 DNA reads TGTGCCTGGTCGGACAGGGAATACTCACCCCTCCACTTT. Supplemented by reference TRBV30 and TRBJ1-6, the full variable domain reads SQTIHQWPATLVQPVGSPLSLECTVEGTSNPNLYWYRQAAGRGLQLLFYSVGIGQISSEVPQNLSASRPQDRQFILSSKKLLLSDSGFYLCAWSDREYSPLHFGNGTRLTVT.

This rearrangement joins TRBV4-1 to TRBJ1-2; TRBD1 matches at 12 bases. The CDR3 length is 16 residues. With V trimmed by 1 base and J by 7 bases, 7 bases remained unmatched. The germline gives CDR1 MGHRA, CDR2 YSYEKL. The CDR3: CASSQGGTGGSGGYTF. The CDR3 DNA sequence: TGCGCCAGCAGCCAAGGGGGGACAGGGGGCTCGGGTGGCTACACCTTC.

The chain has TRBV24-1 and TRBJ1-1, with TRBD1 identical over 12 bases. The CDR3 sequence is 15 residues long. Germline CDR1 reads KGHDR; CDR2 reads SFDVKD. Germline trimming cut 2 bases from V and 10 bases from J; bases unmatched to any gene: 7. CDR3 in DNA: TGTGCCACCAGTGATTCCCGGGACAGGGGGCGCGGAGCTTTCTTT. This sequence encodes CATSDSRDRGRGAFF.

The genes are TRBV5-1 and TRBJ1-3, with a weak D call TRBD1 (6 bases). The germline V gene has CDR1 SGHRS and CDR2 YFSETQ. Trimming took 4 bases from V and 2 from J, leaving 10 bases between them. CDR3 length equals 14 residues. The CDR3 DNA is TGCGCCAGCAGCGCAGGGACACCTGGAAACACCATATATTTT. Protein: CASSAGTPGNTIYF. Based on the CDR3 plus reference TRBV5-1 and TRBJ1-3, the full variable domain is KAGVTQTPRYLIKTRGQQVTLSCSPISGHRSVSWYQQTPGQGLQFLFEYFSETQRNKGNFPGRFSGRQFSNSRSEMNVSTLELGDSALYLCASSAGTPGNTIYFGEGSWLTVV.

The V and J genes are TRBV7-9 and TRBJ2-3; 11 bases line up with TRBD2. The CDR3 loop spans 16 amino acids. CDR1 and CDR2 (germline): SEHNR, FQNEAQ (reference sequence). The trim removed 3 bases at V and 3 bases at J, leaving 5 bases unmatched. CDR3 coding DNA: TGTGCCAGCAGCTTCCGGGCTAGCGGGGGGACAGATACGCAGTATTTT. Translating gives CASSFRASGGTDTQYF.

The DNA for the CDR3 is TGTGCCAGCAGCCAAGATTCAATCCAGCCCCAGCATTTT. Translation gives CASSQDSIQPQHF. This chain connects TRBV3-1 (or the pseudogene TRBV3-2) to TRBJ1-5; D is unclear. Germline V gene lookup returns CDR1 LGHDT and CDR2 YNNKEL (reference sequence). Trimming cost V 0 bases and J 7 bases, with 7 bases left between them. The CDR3 is 13 amino acids.

This clone was seen a handful of times. This chain joins TRBV5-1 and TRBJ1-5; 8 nucleotides line up with TRBD1. Germline V lookup: CDR1 SGHRS, CDR2 YFSETQ. The CDR3 consists of 15 residues. The V gene end was trimmed by 4 bases and the J gene end by 5 bases; junction bases not matched to a gene: 8. The CDR3 DNA follows: TGCGCCAGCAGCCTCCGACAGGGGAAGGATCAGCCCCAGCATTTT. Its translation is CASSLRQGKDQPQHF.

The gene calls are TRBV29-1 and TRBJ1-5, with TRBD1 matching over 9 bases. V was pared by 7 bases and J by 6 bases, with 7 bases of the junction left unmatched. The length of the CDR3 is 13 residues. In germline, CDR1 is SQVTM, CDR2 ANQGSEA. The CDR3 bases are TGCAGCGCCGGGACAGGGCTAGGTCAGCCCCAGCATTTT. Its translation is CSAGTGLGQPQHF.

J is TRBJ1-5 and V is TRBV6-4; D may be TRBD1 (5 bases). In germline, CDR1 is MRHNA, CDR2 SNTAGT. The CDR3 length is 17 residues. The V and J ends lost 3 bases and 1 base respectively, with 16 bases between them. This CDR3 reads CASSEVGGSGSNQPQHF. CDR3 DNA sequence: TGTGCCAGCAGTGAGGTTGGGGGGTCGGGGAGCAATCAGCCCCAGCATTTT.

CDR3 nucleotide sequence: TGTGCCAGCACCGAGGGAGGAGGCTACGAGCAGTACTTC. Its translation: CASTEGGGYEQYF. The V and J genes are TRBV7-3 and TRBJ2-7, with D perhaps TRBD2 (6 bases). Germline lookup yields CDR1 SGHTA and CDR2 FQGTGA. Trimming took 7 bases from V and 3 from J, leaving 13 bases between them. The CDR3 contains 13 residues.

This sequence joins TRBV2 and TRBJ1-5, with D possibly being TRBD1 (5 bases). This CDR3 spans 13 amino acids. V lost 11 bases, J lost 3 bases, and 14 bases lay in between. From germline, CDR1 is SNHLY and CDR2 FYNNEI. CDR3 sequence reads: CAGGSRINQPQHF. The CDR3 DNA reads as TGTGCCGGGGGGAGCAGAATCAATCAGCCCCAGCATTTT.

In this sample, this clone turned up a few times. The gene calls are TRBV7-2 and TRBJ1-1; no firm D call. The germline V gene has CDR1 SGHTA and CDR2 FQGNSA. Trimming took off 5 bases at V and 2 bases at J, with 15 bases between the two ends. CDR3 length equals 15 residues. The CDR3 DNA is TGTGCCAGCAGCCCACCAGGTGCAGGAAACACTGAAGCTTTCTTT. It yields the protein CASSPPGAGNTEAFF.

CDR3 bases: TGTGCCAGCAGTTATTACAGGGGAGATACGCAGTATTTT. Protein product: CASSYYRGDTQYF. The chain carries TRBV6-5 and TRBJ2-3; 7 nucleotides match TRBD1. The CDR3 sequence is 13 residues long. CDR1 MNHEY and CDR2 SVGAGI come from the germline V gene. The junction had 2 bases not matched to a gene; V was cut back by 3 bases and J by 5 bases.

This clone was seen just once. This rearrangement joins TRBV29-1 to TRBJ2-3, with TRBD1 as a possible D gene (6 bases). The germline V and J ends were trimmed by 8 bases and 5 bases, with 23 bases remaining between them. Germline CDR1 and CDR2: SQVTM and ANQGSEA. The CDR3 consists of 15 residues. CDR3 bases: TGCAGCTTCCGACGGACAGCCTTTGCGGGAGATACGCAGTATTTT. It yields the protein CSFRRTAFAGDTQYF.

V gene TRBV9 combines with J gene TRBJ2-6; unclear D gene. V lost 0 bases, J lost 2 bases, and 12 bases lay in between. This CDR3 is built from 17 residues. Germline V gene lookup returns CDR1 SGDLS and CDR2 YYNGEE. The DNA of the CDR3 is TGTGCCAGCAGCGTAGCGCCCGGAGCAGCTGGGGCCAACGTCCTGACTTTC. This codes for CASSVAPGAAGANVLTF.

The count of this clone is one. J is TRBJ2-1 and V is TRBV5-1; 8 positions match TRBD2. The CDR3 spans 15 residues. The ends lost 4 bases at V and 6 bases at J; junction bases unmatched: 9. CDR1 and CDR2 (germline): SGHRS, YFSETQ. The CDR3 here is CASSLSGRGSNEQFF. The CDR3 DNA follows: TGCGCCAGCAGCCTAAGCGGGAGAGGGAGCAATGAGCAGTTCTTC.

The gene calls are TRBV3-1 (or the pseudogene TRBV3-2) and TRBJ2-1, with D tentatively TRBD1 (5 bases). The CDR3 sequence is 15 residues long. CDR1 LGHDT and CDR2 YNNKEL come from the germline V gene (reference sequence). Deletions cut 1 base from V and 0 bases from J, with 7 bases between. The CDR3 here is CASSQGDSSYNEQFF. The CDR3 nucleotides are TGTGCCAGCAGCCAAGGCGACAGCTCCTACAATGAGCAGTTCTTC.

The chain recombines TRBV7-2 with TRBJ2-1, with TRBD2 matching 11 bases. The V gene end was trimmed by 2 bases and the J gene end by 6 bases; junction bases not matched to a gene: 9. In germline, CDR1 is SGHTA, CDR2 FQGNSA. The CDR3 sequence is 17 residues long. CDR3 nucleotides: TGTGCCAGCAGCTTATGGGCACTAGCGGGAGCCATCAATGAGCAGTTCTTC. Translated, it gives CASSLWALAGAINEQFF.

The V and J genes are TRBV19 and TRBJ2-7; possible D gene TRBD1, 6 bases. Germline loops: CDR1 LNHDA, CDR2 SQIVND (reference sequence). Trimming took 5 bases from V and 3 from J, leaving 14 bases between them. There are 14 residues in the CDR3. DNA for the CDR3: TGTGCCAGTAGTCCCCTCGGGACAATCTACGAGCAGTACTTC. This translates into CASSPLGTIYEQYF.

The chain combines TRBV27 with TRBJ1-2; D gene uncertain. Trimming removed 5 bases at V and 1 base at J, with 8 bases between. Germline V gene sequence: CDR1 MNHEY, CDR2 SMNVEV (reference sequence). The CDR3 is 13 amino acids. CDR3 sequence: CASSASLNYGYTF. The CDR3 bases are TGTGCCAGCAGTGCGTCTCTTAACTATGGCTACACCTTC.

The genes are TRBV5-1 and TRBJ1-1, with D possibly TRBD1 on 5 matching bases. The CDR3 length is 16 residues. Trimming cost V 1 base and J 0 bases, with 13 bases left between them. Germline CDR1 and CDR2: SGHRS and YFSETQ. CDR3 in DNA: TGCGCCAGCAGCTTGACCCCGGGGGGAATGAACACTGAAGCTTTCTTT. This sequence encodes CASSLTPGGMNTEAFF.

The chain employs TRBV27 and TRBJ1-1; 11 positions agree with TRBD1. Germline values: CDR1 MNHEY, CDR2 SMNVEV (reference sequence). This CDR3 comprises 14 residues. The V gene end was trimmed by 3 bases and the J gene end by 8 bases; junction bases not matched to a gene: 5. CDR3 sequence: CASSFGQGALEAFF. CDR3 sequence (DNA): TGTGCCAGCAGTTTTGGACAGGGGGCTTTGGAAGCTTTCTTT.

This clone has only one observation. The chain couples TRBV7-9 to TRBJ1-1, with a tentative D call TRBD1 (5 bases). V was pared by 4 bases and J by 1 base, with 10 bases between. The CDR3 loop spans 14 amino acids. Germline V gene lookup returns CDR1 SEHNR and CDR2 FQNEAQ (reference sequence). CDR3 in amino acids: CASSWGRENTEAFF. In DNA, the CDR3 is TGTGCCAGCAGCTGGGGCAGGGAGAACACTGAAGCTTTCTTT.

This clone was observed a single time. The chain combines TRBV7-2 with TRBJ1-1; no clear D gene. This CDR3 region has 13 residues. The germline V gene has CDR1 SGHTA and CDR2 FQGNSA. The V end lost 2 bases, the J end lost 9 bases, and 13 bases lay between the germline ends. The CDR3 protein is CASSLQSDRQAFF. In DNA, the CDR3 is TGTGCCAGCAGCTTACAGAGCGATCGTCAAGCTTTCTTT.

The chain links TRBV19 to TRBJ1-1, with TRBD1 identical over 7 bases. Germline loops: CDR1 LNHDA, CDR2 SQIVND (reference sequence). The CDR3 runs to 16 residues. V trimming: 8 bases; J trimming: 0 bases; junction bases outside the gene matches: 12. The CDR3 here is CASFLGGEVMNTEAFF. The CDR3 coding sequence is TGTGCCAGTTTTTTAGGGGGCGAGGTCATGAACACTGAAGCTTTCTTT.

This chain joins TRBV28 and TRBJ2-7, with 8 nucleotides matching TRBD1. With 6 bases clipped from V and 3 bases from J, the junction kept 10 bases outside the gene matches. CDR3 size: 15 residues. CDR1 is MDHEN, CDR2 SYDVKM, per germline. CDR3 loop: CASSLSSTGDYEQYF. The CDR3 DNA sequence: TGTGCCAGCAGCTTGTCGTCGACAGGGGACTACGAGCAGTACTTC. Complete variable domain (other parts from reference TRBV28 and TRBJ2-7): DVKVTQSSRYLVKRTGEKVFLECVQDMDHENMFWYRQDPGLGLRLIYFSYDVKMKEKGDIPEGYSVSREKKERFSLILESASTNQTSMYLCASSLSSTGDYEQYFGPGTRLTVT.

The V call is TRBV28, the J call TRBJ2-3, with 11 bases aligning to TRBD2. This CDR3 comprises 17 residues. V was pared by 3 bases and J by 7 bases, with 12 bases of the junction left unmatched. Germline V gives CDR1 MDHEN, CDR2 SYDVKM. DNA for the CDR3: TGTGCCAGCAGTTTTCCCCTCCTAGCGGGGGGATTAAATACGCAGTATTTT. Amino acids: CASSFPLLAGGLNTQYF.